The 22 T cell receptor beta chains in this list originate from one sample, sequenced in a study of blood T cell repertoires in COVID-19. Data came from immunoSEQ multiplex PCR; TCRdb stores just in-frame clones and leaves some out. The sample includes about 64,000 clones, nearly 90% seen only once; the top ten take nearly 4%. The sequencing input was peripheral blood. The origin of the receptors is a man between 65 and 80 years old with acute or convalescent COVID-19.

V is TRBV12-3 or TRBV12-4 and J is TRBJ2-1, with TRBD2 identical over 9 bases. Germline trimming cut 7 bases from V and 7 bases from J; bases unmatched to any gene: 5. The CDR3 extends over 13 amino acids. CDR3 region: CASNRLAENEQFF. The CDR3 nucleotides read TGTGCCAGCAATCGACTAGCGGAAAATGAGCAGTTCTTC.

V and J are TRBV7-2 and TRBJ2-3; perhaps TRBD2 as D (6 bases). This CDR3 comprises 14 residues. CDR1 and CDR2 (germline): SGHTA, FQGNSA. With 5 bases removed from V and 0 bases from J, the gap between germline ends came to 9 bases. The CDR3 here is CASSPRGSTDTQYF. The DNA of the CDR3 is TGTGCCAGCAGCCCGCGGGGCAGCACAGATACGCAGTATTTT.

The CDR3 nucleotides read TGTGCCAGCAGCTGGTTTGGTGGACTAGCGGGGGGTACACAAGAGACCCAGTACTTC. Protein product: CASSWFGGLAGGTQETQYF. The genes are TRBV7-8 and TRBJ2-5; 14 bases match TRBD2. CDR3 length: 19 amino acids. CDR1 SGHVS and CDR2 FQNEAQ come from the germline V gene. Trimming removed 4 bases from V and 2 bases from J; junction bases left unmatched: 12.

The rearrangement links TRBV7-9 to TRBJ2-1, with a weak D call TRBD1 (6 bases). The CDR3 is 13 amino acids. The V and J ends lost 6 bases and 4 bases respectively, with 10 bases between them. The germline V gene encodes CDR1 SEHNR and CDR2 FQNEAQ (reference sequence). This CDR3 is CASRTTGYNEQFF. The CDR3 region has the DNA TGTGCCAGCAGAACGACAGGATACAATGAGCAGTTCTTC.

The rearrangement uses TRBV2 and TRBJ1-4; 7 nucleotides agree with TRBD1. J gave up 3 bases and V 6 bases, and 7 bases lay outside the gene matches. The V gene's germline CDR1 is SNHLY and CDR2 FYNNEI. This CDR3 region has 15 residues. CDR3 sequence: CASSAHRGSNEKLFF. The CDR3 DNA sequence: TGTGCCAGCAGCGCTCACAGGGGATCTAATGAAAAACTGTTTTTT.

This sequence joins TRBV12-1 and TRBJ1-3; the DNA was not used to check the table's D call, TRBD1. TRBV12-1 is classified as a pseudogene. CDR3 length: 16 amino acids. The CDR3 bases are TGTGCCAGCAGCCCCCCCGAGGACAGCCATGGAAACACCATATATTTT. Its protein is CASSPPEDSHGNTIYF.

The rearrangement links TRBV4-1 to TRBJ2-5; no clear D gene. In germline, CDR1 is MGHRA, CDR2 YSYEKL. The CDR3 sequence is 17 residues long. Trimming pared 4 bases from V and 3 bases from J, leaving 21 bases between. CDR3 coding DNA: TGCGCCAGCAGCCTTGCACCGCTTCCGAAGGCGGAAGAGACCCAGTACTTC. Translating gives CASSLAPLPKAEETQYF.

The gene calls are TRBV7-3 and TRBJ2-1, with D possibly TRBD2 on 5 matching bases. V lost 5 bases to trimming and J lost 0 bases, with 14 bases between them. The CDR3 is 16 amino acids. Germline V CDR1 and CDR2: SGHTA, FQGTGA. DNA for the CDR3: TGTGCCAGCAGCCCCTCTTCTAGCCGCTCCTACAATGAGCAGTTCTTC. Residues: CASSPSSSRSYNEQFF.

The J gene is TRBJ2-1, the V gene TRBV15; D unclear. This CDR3 region has 12 residues. CDR1 and CDR2 (germline): LNHNV, YYDKDF (reference sequence). Trimming stripped 4 bases from V and 2 bases from J, with 3 bases between. Here the CDR3 DNA reads TGTGCCACCAGCACTCCCTACAATGAGCAGTTCTTC. As protein: CATSTPYNEQFF.

The genes are TRBV13 and TRBJ2-1, with TRBD2 matching over 11 bases. This CDR3 is built from 16 residues. V was clipped by 4 bases and J by 7 bases; unmatched bases: 9. Germline CDR1 and CDR2: PRHDT and FYEKMQ (reference sequence). The CDR3 DNA follows: TGTGCCAGCAGCTCAAGGGGACTAGCGGTACCAAATGAGCAGTTCTTC. This encodes CASSSRGLAVPNEQFF. Supplemented by reference TRBV13 and TRBJ2-1, the full variable domain reads AAGVIQSPRHLIKEKRETATLKCYPIPRHDTVYWYQQGPGQDPQFLISFYEKMQSDKGSIPDRFSAQQFSDYHSELNMSSLELGDSALYFCASSSRGLAVPNEQFFGPGTRLTVL.

V gene TRBV11-2 combines with J gene TRBJ1-6; D ambiguous. V lost 5 bases, J lost 4 bases, and 24 bases lay in between. Germline V lookup: CDR1 SGHAT, CDR2 FQNNGV. This CDR3 has 19 residues. The CDR3 nucleotides read TGTGCCAGCAGCCAAAATGTCCATACGGGTTGGTCTTATAATTCACCCCTCCACTTT. This encodes CASSQNVHTGWSYNSPLHF.

This chain connects TRBV28 to TRBJ2-2, with 7 bases identical to TRBD2. This CDR3 has 17 residues. J was trimmed by 6 bases and V by 7 bases; bases with no gene match: 17. Per germline, CDR1 MDHEN and CDR2 SYDVKM. The chain's CDR3 is CASITSLGGGGPGELFF. CDR3 nucleotides: TGTGCCAGCATCACATCACTGGGCGGCGGGGGACCCGGGGAGCTGTTTTTT.

This clone has only a few counts. J is TRBJ2-7 and V is TRBV7-6, with 8 positions matching TRBD1. Germline V lookup: CDR1 SGHVS, CDR2 FNYEAQ. The CDR3 has 15 residues. V shed 5 bases, J shed 1 base, and the junction held 7 bases outside the gene matches. CDR3 nucleotide sequence: TGTGCCAGCAGCAATATCAGGGGGCCATCCTACGAGCAGTACTTC. As protein: CASSNIRGPSYEQYF. The entire variable domain, with the rest obtained from reference TRBV7-6 and TRBJ2-7, is as follows: GAGVSQSPRYKVTKRGQDVALRCDPISGHVSLYWYRQALGQGPEFLTYFNYEAQQDKSGLPNDRFSAERPEGSISTLTIQRTEQRDSAMYRCASSNIRGPSYEQYFGPGTRLTVT.

The CDR3, as DNA: TGTGCCAGCAAATGGGCCAACCAAAAAGAGCAGTACTTC. Encoded protein: CASKWANQKEQYF. The chain couples TRBV6-5 to TRBJ2-7; no definite D call. V lost 7 bases, J lost 7 bases, and 17 bases lay in between. This CDR3 comprises 13 residues. Germline V CDR1 and CDR2: MNHEY, SVGAGI.

This clone was seen just once. V and J are TRBV9 and TRBJ2-1; TRBD1 matches 7 bases. Trimming at V came to 6 bases and at J to 0 bases, leaving 6 bases not matched to a gene. Looked up from germline, CDR1 is SGDLS and CDR2 is YYNGEE. The CDR3 extends over 15 amino acids. CDR3 coding DNA: TGTGCCAGCACTCAGGGGGATAGCTCCTACAATGAGCAGTTCTTC. Its translation is CASTQGDSSYNEQFF.

The J gene is TRBJ1-1, the V gene TRBV6-2 or TRBV6-3; TRBD1 might be the D (6 bases). Germline CDR1 MNHEY, CDR2 SVGEGT. Trimming shortened V by 4 bases and J by 1 base, and 10 bases separated the two germline ends. This CDR3 region has 14 residues. CDR3 in amino acids: CASSFGQPNTEAFF. In DNA, the CDR3 is TGTGCCAGCAGTTTCGGACAGCCGAACACTGAAGCTTTCTTT.

This chain joins TRBV19 and TRBJ1-4; D uncertain. The germline V gene encodes CDR1 LNHDA and CDR2 SQIVND (reference sequence). The CDR3 covers 17 residues. Trimming left V 1 base short and J 4 bases short, with 16 bases between. CDR3 nucleotide sequence: TGTGCCAGTAGTATAGCTGGCGGGCAGTTCTATAATGAAAAACTGTTTTTT. This encodes CASSIAGGQFYNEKLFF.

The chain links TRBV19 to TRBJ1-5, with D perhaps matching TRBD1 (6 bases). The CDR3 length is 15 residues. Germline V gene data show CDR1 as LNHDA and CDR2 as SQIVND (reference sequence). V lost 9 bases and J 0 bases, leaving 15 bases between the germline ends. CDR3 nucleotide sequence: TGTGCCAGCGGTGGGACACCCTTTAGCAATCAGCCCCAGCATTTT. Translation gives CASGGTPFSNQPQHF. The variable domain in full, completed from reference TRBV19 and TRBJ1-5, reads DGGITQSPKYLFRKEGQNVTLSCEQNLNHDAMYWYRQDPGQGLRLIYYSQIVNDFQKGDIAEGYSVSREKKESFPLTVTSAQKNPTAFYLCASGGTPFSNQPQHFGDGTRLSIL.

The chain employs TRBV5-1 and TRBJ2-7, with 8 bases matching TRBD1. After removal of 4 bases from V and 5 bases from J, the junction contained 8 bases not matched to a gene. CDR1 SGHRS and CDR2 YFSETQ come from the germline V gene. This CDR3 has 14 residues. CDR3 nucleotide sequence: TGCGCCAGCAGCAGAAACAGGGGGGAGGACGAGCAGTACTTC. As protein: CASSRNRGEDEQYF.

The chain couples TRBV6-2 or TRBV6-3 to TRBJ1-5, with 9 bases matching TRBD1. Germline V gene lookup returns CDR1 MNHEY and CDR2 SVGEGT. This CDR3 spans 15 amino acids. V was pared by 6 bases and J by 4 bases, with 7 bases of the junction left unmatched. For the CDR3, the DNA is TGTGCCAGCAGCCGGGACAGGGCAGGAAATCAGCCCCAGCATTTT. Translation gives CASSRDRAGNQPQHF.

Details on this clone: The sample carries other DNA sequences with the same CDR3. The chain is built from TRBV4-2 and TRBJ2-7; a possible D gene is TRBD1 (5 bases). Per the germline V gene, CDR1 is LGHNA and CDR2 is YNFKEQ. CDR3 size: 13 residues. Trimming took off 2 bases at V and 2 bases at J, with 7 bases between the two ends. The CDR3 nucleotides read TGTGCCAGCAGCCAAATAGGGGCCTACGAGCAGTACTTC. Its translation: CASSQIGAYEQYF.

The chain is built from TRBV5-6 and TRBJ1-2, with D unclear. The CDR3 is 14 residues long. The germline gives CDR1 SGHDT, CDR2 YYEEEE. V shed 0 bases and J shed 5 bases, with 11 bases lying between them. CDR3 nucleotide sequence: TGTGCCAGCAGCTTGGCCCGGGGAGAATATGGCTACACCTTC. It codes for CASSLARGEYGYTF.